This T cell receptor (beta chain) appears in the sequencing data of a study of human T cells and chemical hapten exposure. Findings and limits, study-wide: Those TCRs sitting above 1 in 1000 frequency stayed the same with DPC sensitization.

The template was total RNA from unfractionated whole blood. With 2 bases removed from V and 2 bases from J, the gap between germline ends came to 11 bases. The CDR3 has 14 residues. Germline CDR1 and CDR2: SGHRS and YFSETQ. This clonotype was seen more than once but under ten times. What it recognizes is unknown. Individual cDNA molecules (in the library) carried attached unique molecular identifiers. TCRdb re-called the 5' RACE reads through MiXCR, storing one row per CDR3 protein. The data contain tens of thousands of distinct CDR3 sequences, around 15% of them seen just once; the ten biggest clones take up nearly 7%.

The V gene is TRBV5-1, the J gene TRBJ2-7; perhaps D is TRBD1 or TRBD2 (5 bases each). This receptor was taken from a female donor in good health. The CDR3 sequence: CASSFDGATYEQYF. DNA for the CDR3: TGCGCCAGCAGCTTTGACGGGGCCACCTACGAGCAGTACTTC.